The sequence of this TCR beta chain was determined in a study of regulatory T cells in long-lasting Graves disease. V lost 1 base, J lost 2 bases, and 15 bases stayed unmatched. The CDR3 loop spans 19 amino acids. Per germline, CDR1 SGHTA and CDR2 FQGNSA. The study's findings and limits: Investigators studied peripheral blood only, not thyroid tissue.

This clonotype has more than one count but fewer than ten. No antigen is known for it. CDR3-region Arm-PCR and iRepertoire HTBI primers produced the TCR beta libraries. TCRdb passed the multiplex PCR reads through MiXCR, listing each CDR3 protein once. Among more than 350,000 distinct CDR3 sequences listed, about 15% were seen once. Time point meaning: newly diagnosed GD, antithyroid drugs for less than 3 months. PBMCs were the source of the RNA used for TCR sequencing. The data were also submitted as part of a second study, on T cells in Graves' hyperthyroidism and ophthalmopathy. That study reports: Thyroid ultrasound and orbital computed tomography, with clinical symptoms and serum thyroxine and TRAb, informed diagnoses.

The input for sequencing was peripheral blood mononuclear cells (PBMCs), taken at new diagnosis, from a patient treated with antithyroid drugs. The source of this sequence is a woman aged 30 to 39 with Graves disease. The chain uses TRBV7-2 and TRBJ2-3; 7 bases agree with TRBD2. CDR3: CASSLEVSSGAYPTDTQYF. Written as DNA, the CDR3 is TGTGCCAGCAGCTTAGAGGTTTCTAGCGGAGCTTACCCCACAGATACGCAGTATTTT.